A selection of T cell receptor beta chains follows, all from one sample in a study of type 1 regulatory T cells. TCRdb re-analysed the reads in MiXCR, keeping a single row per CDR3 protein. Altogether roughly 18,000 distinct CDR3 sequences are present, roughly a tenth being singletons, with the ten largest covering over 2.5%. Sequenced input: CD4+ T cells, either the whole sample or a sorted fraction (not recorded which). The receptors come from a human donor in good health. The CDR3 runs from the conserved cysteine through the conserved F or W. Only some rows state a clone size, as once, few, many or a class for expanded clones.

length: 17; V: TRBV3-1; size: many; J: TRBJ2-1; CDR3: CASSQDLGGRANNEQFF
length: 16; V: TRBV14; size: many; J: TRBJ2-3; CDR3: CASSPIAGPFTDTQYF
length: 16; V: TRBV5-1; size: -; J: TRBJ1-1; CDR3: CASSLEAGVLYTEALF
length: 11; V: TRBV6-6; size: many; J: TRBJ1-2; CDR3: CASSPQGGYTF
length: 14; V: TRBV19; size: medium-sized; J: TRBJ2-2; CDR3: CASTKGANTGELFF
length: 15; V: TRBV7-9; size: -; J: TRBJ2-1; CDR3: CASTTGTGVVNEQFF
length: 10; V: TRBV29-1; size: -; J: TRBJ1-2; CDR3: CSVAQDGYTF
length: 12; V: TRBV29-1; size: -; J: TRBJ2-1; CDR3: CSVLPGYNEQFF
length: 14; V: TRBV6-6; size: many; J: TRBJ2-7; CDR3: CASSPLGRRYEQYF
length: 16; V: TRBV5-6; size: -; J: TRBJ2-1; CDR3: CASSFLRGQIPNEQFF
length: 14; V: TRBV18; size: medium-sized; J: TRBJ2-1; CDR3: CASSLAIRGDEQFF
length: 16; V: TRBV30; size: -; J: TRBJ2-2; CDR3: CAWSRRGRAVGGEPFF
length: 17; V: TRBV19; size: few; J: TRBJ2-1; CDR3: CASRTSGRESSYNEQFF
length: 14; V: TRBV20-1; size: few; J: TRBJ2-1; CDR3: CSAPWTSGSNEQFF
length: 13; V: TRBV27; size: -; J: TRBJ2-1; CDR3: CASSRTSWDEQFF
length: 15; V: TRBV11-2; size: -; J: TRBJ2-2; CDR3: CASSLGGQSERELFF
length: 16; V: TRBV18; size: many; J: TRBJ1-1; CDR3: CASSPQPGRLNTEAFF
length: 15; V: TRBV20-1; size: medium-sized; J: TRBJ1-5; CDR3: CSASPTGARDQPQHF
length: 13; V: TRBV20-1; size: many; J: TRBJ2-7; CDR3: CSASPQSSYEQYF
length: 14; V: TRBV20-1; size: medium-sized; J: TRBJ1-5; CDR3: CSATYRQVDEPQHF
length: 10; V: TRBV28; size: many; J: TRBJ1-2; CDR3: CASSDYGYTF
length: 17; V: TRBV11-2; size: many; J: TRBJ2-3; CDR3: CASSLSAVGRNTDTQYF
length: 14; V: TRBV7-4; size: many; J: TRBJ2-1; CDR3: CASTHGVLRNEQFF
length: 13; V: TRBV20-1; size: many; J: TRBJ2-7; CDR3: CSVVGQGAREQYF
length: 14; V: TRBV5-1; size: many; J: TRBJ2-3; CDR3: CASASRGDTDTQYF
length: 13; V: TRBV29-1; size: medium-sized; J: TRBJ1-5; CDR3: CSVGQGARQPQHF
length: 15; V: TRBV5-6; size: few; J: TRBJ2-2; CDR3: CASTPVGRKTGELFF
length: 11; V: TRBV29-1; size: many; J: TRBJ2-1; CDR3: CSVAEMDEQFF
length: 15; V: TRBV14; size: -; J: TRBJ1-1; CDR3: CASSQDARVDTEAFF
length: 16; V: TRBV28; size: many; J: TRBJ2-5; CDR3: CASSPPGQGARETQYF
length: 14; V: TRBV12-3/TRBV12-4; size: few; J: TRBJ1-2; CDR3: CASSARQGNYGYTF
length: 15; V: TRBV9; size: -; J: TRBJ1-2; CDR3: CASSAIGDPNYGYTF
length: 20; V: TRBV3-1; size: medium-sized; J: TRBJ2-3; CDR3: CASSLRFRVPGTSGTDTQYF
length: 13; V: TRBV9; size: few; J: TRBJ1-2; CDR3: CASSVGGFTGYTF
length: 15; V: TRBV18; size: -; J: TRBJ2-4; CDR3: CASSPPAGAKNIQYF
length: 12; V: TRBV10-3; size: many; J: TRBJ2-7; CDR3: CAIRDRSYEQYF
length: 16; V: TRBV7-2; size: many; J: TRBJ2-7; CDR3: CASSLETGGATYEQYF
length: 13; V: TRBV19; size: many; J: TRBJ2-2; CDR3: CASSRQGMRELFF
length: 13; V: TRBV9; size: -; J: TRBJ2-5; CDR3: CASSPRQQETQYF
length: 15; V: TRBV4-3; size: medium-sized; J: TRBJ2-4; CDR3: CASSQVGSGSDIQYF
length: 15; V: TRBV5-1; size: -; J: TRBJ2-1; CDR3: CASSTDRGLVNEQFF
length: 13; V: TRBV12-3/TRBV12-4; size: many; J: TRBJ1-5; CDR3: CASSGTGYQPQHF
length: 13; V: TRBV30; size: many; J: TRBJ1-5; CDR3: CAWSDHEDQPQHF
length: 15; V: TRBV20-1; size: -; J: TRBJ2-1; CDR3: CSAGRAGLEYNEQFF
length: 14; V: TRBV19; size: few; J: TRBJ2-1; CDR3: CASGLAGPYNEQFF
length: 13; V: TRBV29-1; size: many; J: TRBJ2-7; CDR3: CSVEDLGTYEQYF